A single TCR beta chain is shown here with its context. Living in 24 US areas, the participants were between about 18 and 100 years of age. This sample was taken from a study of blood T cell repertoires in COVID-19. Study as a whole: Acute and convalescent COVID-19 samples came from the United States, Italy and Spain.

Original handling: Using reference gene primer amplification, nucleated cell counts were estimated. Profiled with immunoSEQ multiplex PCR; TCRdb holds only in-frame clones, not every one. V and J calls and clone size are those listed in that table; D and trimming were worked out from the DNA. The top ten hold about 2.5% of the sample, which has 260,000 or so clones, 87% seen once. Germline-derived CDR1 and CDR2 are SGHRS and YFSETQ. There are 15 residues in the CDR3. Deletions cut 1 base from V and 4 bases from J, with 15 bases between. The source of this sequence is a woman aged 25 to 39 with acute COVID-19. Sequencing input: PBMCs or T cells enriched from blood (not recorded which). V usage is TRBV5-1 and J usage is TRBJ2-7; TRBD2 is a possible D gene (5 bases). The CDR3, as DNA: TGCGCCAGCAGCTTGTGGGTGGGTCGGGAATACGAGCAGTACTTC. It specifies CASSLWVGREYEQYF.